Presented here are 14 T cell receptor beta chains from one specimen sequenced in a study of technical replicates of blood from a handful of donors (dated by TCRdb to about 2017). The protocol used for the library was the immunoSEQ multiplex PCR assay. TCRdb re-hosts the immuneACCESS table, in-frame sequences only. Its copies lack some clones; in the studies checked, an unresolved V gene accounts for under half of them, and the cause for the rest is not known. Counted in this sample were around 100,000 clones; roughly 95% of them appeared once. The ten biggest clones cover approximately 0.2% of the sample. The sample consisted of T cells isolated from PBMCs. The receptors come from a human donor in good health.

The V call is TRBV10-1, the J call TRBJ1-1; D is ambiguous. The V end was cut by 4 bases, the J end by 6 bases, with 12 bases between. Germline V gene lookup returns CDR1 WNHNN and CDR2 SYGVQD (reference sequence). The length of the CDR3 is 13 residues. The DNA for the CDR3 is TGCGCCAGCAGTGTAGTTCTGGAGGCTGAAGCTTTCTTT. Translated: CASSVVLEAEAFF.

The CDR3 DNA is TGTGCCAGCAGTGTCATGACAGGGGGCAATCAGCCCCAGCATTTT. It codes for CASSVMTGGNQPQHF. This chain links TRBV6-1 with TRBJ1-5, with 8 positions matching TRBD1. There are 15 residues in the CDR3. The V gene's germline CDR1 is MNHNS and CDR2 SASEGT. J gave up 2 bases and V 4 bases, and 4 bases lay outside the gene matches.

In its sample, this clone was seen once. J is TRBJ2-3 and V is TRBV27; maybe TRBD2 (5 bases). V was shortened by 3 bases and J by 5 bases, with 9 bases between the two germline ends. The CDR3 is 13 residues long. From germline, CDR1 is MNHEY and CDR2 SMNVEV (reference sequence). CDR3 bases: TGTGCCAGCAGTTTCCCGGGGTTAGATACGCAGTATTTT. It specifies CASSFPGLDTQYF.

The chain recombines TRBV4-1 with TRBJ1-5; D gene uncertain. Germline V gene data show CDR1 as MGHRA and CDR2 as YSYEKL. The CDR3 is made up of 12 amino acids. Trimming cost V 1 base and J 9 bases, with 7 bases left between them. CDR3 residues: CASSQGLRPQHF. The CDR3 DNA reads as TGCGCCAGCAGCCAAGGCCTTAGGCCCCAGCATTTT.

The V and J genes are TRBV5-1 and TRBJ1-6; 10 bases map to TRBD1. There are 14 residues in the CDR3. Trimming removed 4 bases from V and 7 bases from J; junction bases left unmatched: 2. Germline CDR1 SGHRS, CDR2 YFSETQ. CDR3 region: CASSQGQGNSPLHF. CDR3 bases: TGCGCCAGCAGCCAGGGACAGGGGAATTCACCCCTCCACTTT.

This chain connects TRBV28 to TRBJ2-7, with 9 bases identical to TRBD2. This CDR3 is built from 15 residues. Germline CDR1 MDHEN, CDR2 SYDVKM. Trimming took 7 bases from V and 4 from J; bases not matched to a gene: 11. The CDR3 reads CASTDSAGGRYEQYF. The CDR3 DNA reads as TGTGCCAGCACCGATTCAGCGGGGGGAAGGTACGAGCAGTACTTC.

The chain couples TRBV28 to TRBJ1-5; D is ambiguous. The CDR3 contains 14 residues. Germline V lookup: CDR1 MDHEN, CDR2 SYDVKM. Between the trimmed V and J ends, which lost 7 bases and 2 bases, there was a span of 12 bases. The CDR3 reads CASTLLGGNQPQHF. The CDR3 DNA reads TGTGCCAGCACCTTACTCGGGGGCAATCAGCCCCAGCATTTT.

The genes are TRBV6-4 and TRBJ1-1; maybe TRBD1 (5 bases). This CDR3 has 12 residues. With 6 bases removed from V and 11 bases from J, the gap between germline ends came to 16 bases. Germline assignment: CDR1 MRHNA and CDR2 SNTAGT. The CDR3 spells CASSGVGGHAFF. The CDR3 bases are TGTGCCAGCAGCGGCGTGGGGGGTCATGCTTTCTTT.

The V and J genes are TRBV6-5 and TRBJ1-2; TRBD1 aligns across 7 bases. V lost 3 bases and J lost 4; bases outside the gene matches: 8. Germline-derived CDR1 and CDR2 are MNHEY and SVGAGI. This CDR3 spans 15 amino acids. For the CDR3, the DNA is TGTGCCAGCAGTTATGACAGGGCGGGTGCCTATGGCTACACCTTC. It yields the protein CASSYDRAGAYGYTF.

This chain joins TRBV19 and TRBJ1-3; D might be TRBD1 (5 bases). The CDR3 length is 15 residues. CDR1 and CDR2 (germline): LNHDA, SQIVND (reference sequence). Trimming removed 8 bases from V and 0 bases from J, with 14 bases in between. The CDR3 loop is CASSYSTVSGNTIYF. In DNA, the CDR3 is TGTGCCAGTTCTTACTCGACAGTCTCTGGAAACACCATATATTTT.

The chain joins TRBV9 to TRBJ2-1, with D possibly matching TRBD1 (6 bases). The germline V and J ends were trimmed by 4 bases and 6 bases, with 17 bases remaining between them. CDR1 SGDLS and CDR2 YYNGEE come from the germline V gene. The CDR3 is made up of 15 amino acids. DNA of the CDR3: TGTGCCAGCAGCCAGTACTGGACAGCGATCAATGAGCAGTTCTTC. Translation gives CASSQYWTAINEQFF. Based on the CDR3 plus reference TRBV9 and TRBJ2-1, the full variable domain is DSGVTQTPKHLITATGQRVTLRCSPRSGDLSVYWYQQSLDQGLQFLIQYYNGEERAKGNILERFSAQQFPDLHSELNLSSLELGDSALYFCASSQYWTAINEQFFGPGTRLTVL.

This clone was recorded once. J is TRBJ2-5 and V is TRBV13, with a possible D match to TRBD1 (5 bases). Germline CDR1 PRHDT, CDR2 FYEKMQ (reference sequence). This CDR3 is built from 13 residues. V dropped 3 bases and J dropped 0 bases, with 5 bases sitting between them. CDR3 in amino acids: CASSLDNQETQYF. The CDR3 coding sequence is TGTGCCAGCAGCTTGGACAACCAAGAGACCCAGTACTTC.

This clone has more than one count but fewer than ten. The V and J genes are TRBV30 and TRBJ1-2, with D tentatively TRBD1 (5 bases). The germline V and J ends were trimmed by 0 bases and 4 bases, with 15 bases remaining between them. Germline CDR1 reads GTSNPN; CDR2 reads SVGIG (reference sequence). The CDR3 runs to 15 residues. The CDR3: CAWSVGRGFGYGYTF. The CDR3 DNA sequence: TGTGCCTGGAGTGTAGGTAGGGGCTTTGGCTATGGCTACACCTTC.

This chain links TRBV5-4 with TRBJ2-5; D unresolved. Trimming stripped 1 base from V and 5 bases from J, with 9 bases between. Germline CDR1 SGHNT, CDR2 YYREEE (reference sequence). The length of the CDR3 is 13 residues. For the CDR3, the DNA is TGTGCCAGCAGCTTGTCCGTATCGGAGACCCAGTACTTC. The encoded protein is CASSLSVSETQYF. Filled out from reference TRBV5-4 and TRBJ2-5, the complete variable domain reads ETGVTQSPTHLIKTRGQQVTLRCSSQSGHNTVSWYQQALGQGPQFIFQYYREEENGRGNFPPRFSGLQFPNYSSELNVNALELDDSALYLCASSLSVSETQYFGPGTRLLVL.